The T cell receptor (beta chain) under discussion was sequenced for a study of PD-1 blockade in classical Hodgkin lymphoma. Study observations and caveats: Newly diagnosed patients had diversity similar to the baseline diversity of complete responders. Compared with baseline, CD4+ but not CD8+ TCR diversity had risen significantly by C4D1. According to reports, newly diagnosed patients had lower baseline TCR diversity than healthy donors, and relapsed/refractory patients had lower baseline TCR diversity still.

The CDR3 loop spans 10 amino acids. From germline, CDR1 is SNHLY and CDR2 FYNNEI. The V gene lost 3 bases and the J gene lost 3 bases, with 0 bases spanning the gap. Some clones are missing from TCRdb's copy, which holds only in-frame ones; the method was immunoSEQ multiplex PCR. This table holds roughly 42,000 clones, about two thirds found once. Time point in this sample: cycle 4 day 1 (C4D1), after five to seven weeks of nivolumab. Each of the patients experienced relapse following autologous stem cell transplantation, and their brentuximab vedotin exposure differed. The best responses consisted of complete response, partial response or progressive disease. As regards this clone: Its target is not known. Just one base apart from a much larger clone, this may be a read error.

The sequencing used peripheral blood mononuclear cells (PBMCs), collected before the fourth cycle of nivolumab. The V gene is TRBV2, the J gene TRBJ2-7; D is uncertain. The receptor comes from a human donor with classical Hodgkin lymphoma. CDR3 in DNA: TGTGCCAGCAGTGACTACGAGCAGTACTTC. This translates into CASSDYEQYF.